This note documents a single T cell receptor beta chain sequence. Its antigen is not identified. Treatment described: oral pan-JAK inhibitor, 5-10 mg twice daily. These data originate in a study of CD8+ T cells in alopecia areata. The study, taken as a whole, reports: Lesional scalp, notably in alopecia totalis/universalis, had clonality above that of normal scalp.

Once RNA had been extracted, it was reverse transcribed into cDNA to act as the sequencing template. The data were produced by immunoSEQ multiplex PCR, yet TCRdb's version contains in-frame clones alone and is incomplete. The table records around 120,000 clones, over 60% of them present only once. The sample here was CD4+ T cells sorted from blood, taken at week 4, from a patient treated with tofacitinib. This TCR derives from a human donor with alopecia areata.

CDR3 residues: CASSQWTISYEQYF. DNA of the CDR3: TGCGCCAGCAGCCAATGGACCATCTCCTACGAGCAGTACTTC. This chain joins TRBV4-3 and TRBJ2-7, with unresolved D. V shed 2 bases and J shed 0 bases, with 8 bases lying between them. Per the germline V gene, CDR1 is LGHNA and CDR2 is YSLEER. This CDR3 contains 14 residues.